Listed below are T cell receptor beta chains from one sample, sequenced in a study of siplizumab effects on memory and regulatory T cells. Assay used: immunoSEQ multiplex PCR; TCRdb lists only in-frame clones, some missing. The sample holds fewer than 100,000 clones, around 94% seen once. The sample consisted of non-Treg CD4+ T cells sorted from blood. Source of these receptors: a human donor in good health. CDR3s include the opening cysteine and the closing phenylalanine or tryptophan. Fields, in order: J gene, V gene, D gene, clone size, CDR3 protein, CDR3 DNA. A D gene is named only where the DNA matches it firmly. For some rows the clone size is stated as once, few or many, or as a class when expanded; others skip it.

j_call: TRBJ2-3; v_call: TRBV7-8; d_call: TRBD2; clone_size: NA; cdr3_aa: CASSLAFGGGLTDTQYF; cdr3_nt: TGTGCCAGCAGCTTAGCGTTTGGCGGGGGGCTAACAGATACGCAGTATTTT
j_call: TRBJ1-3; v_call: TRBV9; d_call: NA; clone_size: NA; cdr3_aa: CASSVVDSGNTIYF; cdr3_nt: TGCGCCAGCAGCGTAGTCGACTCTGGAAACACCATATATTTT
j_call: TRBJ2-7; v_call: TRBV7-3; d_call: NA; clone_size: NA; cdr3_aa: CASSGLYEQYF; cdr3_nt: TGTGCCAGCAGCGGACTCTACGAGCAGTACTTC
j_call: TRBJ1-4; v_call: TRBV5-6; d_call: TRBD1; clone_size: NA; cdr3_aa: CASSLGQGYEKLFF; cdr3_nt: TGTGCCAGCAGCTTGGGACAGGGGTATGAAAAACTGTTTTTT
j_call: TRBJ1-2; v_call: TRBV19; d_call: NA; clone_size: few; cdr3_aa: CASSYGNRGYTF; cdr3_nt: TGTGCCAGTAGTTACGGGAATAGAGGCTACACCTTC
j_call: TRBJ1-1; v_call: TRBV2; d_call: NA; clone_size: NA; cdr3_aa: CASRIGQLNTEAFF; cdr3_nt: TGTGCCAGCAGGATCGGACAATTGAACACTGAAGCTTTCTTT
j_call: TRBJ1-4; v_call: TRBV5-8; d_call: TRBD1; clone_size: NA; cdr3_aa: CASSRTGGDEKLFF; cdr3_nt: TGTGCCAGCAGCAGGACAGGGGGAGATGAAAAACTGTTTTTT
j_call: TRBJ1-1; v_call: TRBV7-3; d_call: TRBD1; clone_size: NA; cdr3_aa: CASSFTGDTEAFF; cdr3_nt: TGTGCCAGCAGCTTCACAGGGGACACTGAAGCTTTCTTT
j_call: TRBJ2-6; v_call: TRBV5-1; d_call: NA; clone_size: NA; cdr3_aa: CASSLTTGANVLTF; cdr3_nt: TGCGCCAGCAGCTTAACAACCGGGGCCAACGTCCTGACTTTC
j_call: TRBJ2-7; v_call: TRBV7-3; d_call: TRBD2; clone_size: NA; cdr3_aa: CASSQLAGGEQYF; cdr3_nt: TGTGCCAGCAGCCAACTAGCGGGAGGAGAGCAGTACTTC
j_call: TRBJ2-7; v_call: TRBV6-5; d_call: NA; clone_size: NA; cdr3_aa: CASRATDRMASEQYF; cdr3_nt: TGTGCCAGCAGAGCAACCGACAGGATGGCATCCGAGCAGTACTTC
j_call: TRBJ2-7; v_call: TRBV7-3; d_call: NA; clone_size: once; cdr3_aa: CASSLGLYYEQYF; cdr3_nt: TGTGCCAGCAGCTTAGGTTTATACTACGAGCAGTACTTC
j_call: TRBJ2-7; v_call: TRBV5-1; d_call: NA; clone_size: NA; cdr3_aa: CASSLGLPGEQYF; cdr3_nt: TGCGCCAGCAGCTTGGGGCTGCCGGGCGAGCAGTACTTC
j_call: TRBJ2-1; v_call: TRBV6-1; d_call: TRBD2; clone_size: NA; cdr3_aa: CASSGTSRRSYNEQFF; cdr3_nt: TGTGCCAGCAGTGGGACTAGCAGGAGGTCCTACAATGAGCAGTTCTTC
j_call: TRBJ2-1; v_call: TRBV4-1; d_call: NA; clone_size: NA; cdr3_aa: CASSQRGGAVTGEQFF; cdr3_nt: TGCGCCAGCAGCCAAAGGGGCGGGGCCGTTACGGGTGAGCAGTTCTTC
j_call: TRBJ1-6; v_call: TRBV5-1; d_call: TRBD1; clone_size: NA; cdr3_aa: CASSLGQGYNSPLHF; cdr3_nt: TGCGCCAGCAGCTTGGGACAGGGTTACAATTCACCCCTCCACTTT
j_call: TRBJ2-5; v_call: TRBV7-9; d_call: NA; clone_size: NA; cdr3_aa: CASGAPERVETQYF; cdr3_nt: TGTGCCAGCGGAGCGCCCGAGAGGGTGGAGACCCAGTACTTC
j_call: TRBJ2-3; v_call: TRBV4-1; d_call: TRBD2; clone_size: NA; cdr3_aa: CASSSAGTSGGAGDTQYF; cdr3_nt: TGCGCCAGCAGCTCCGCCGGGACTAGCGGGGGGGCCGGGGATACGCAGTATTTT
j_call: TRBJ2-7; v_call: TRBV25-1; d_call: NA; clone_size: NA; cdr3_aa: CASSRSAAYEQYF; cdr3_nt: TGTGCCAGTTCTCGTAGCGCAGCCTACGAGCAGTACTTC
j_call: TRBJ2-7; v_call: TRBV18; d_call: TRBD2; clone_size: NA; cdr3_aa: CASSRLAGQYEQYF; cdr3_nt: TGTGCCAGCTCACGTCTAGCGGGCCAGTACGAGCAGTACTTC
j_call: TRBJ1-2; v_call: TRBV6-1; d_call: NA; clone_size: NA; cdr3_aa: CASSSHRTNYGYTF; cdr3_nt: TGTGCCAGCAGTTCACACCGGACAAACTATGGCTACACCTTC
j_call: TRBJ2-4; v_call: TRBV19; d_call: NA; clone_size: NA; cdr3_aa: CASSIGGDTKNIQYF; cdr3_nt: TGTGCCAGTAGTATTGGGGGCGACACCAAAAACATTCAGTACTTC
j_call: TRBJ1-2; v_call: TRBV6-5; d_call: NA; clone_size: NA; cdr3_aa: CASSYSLRENYGYTF; cdr3_nt: TGTGCCAGCAGTTACTCTCTCAGGGAAAACTATGGCTACACCTTC
j_call: TRBJ2-5; v_call: TRBV5-1; d_call: NA; clone_size: NA; cdr3_aa: CASSAELQETQYF; cdr3_nt: TGCGCCAGCAGCGCTGAACTCCAAGAGACCCAGTACTTC
j_call: TRBJ1-1; v_call: TRBV28; d_call: NA; clone_size: NA; cdr3_aa: CASSSPGGLNTEAFF; cdr3_nt: TGTGCCAGCAGTTCCCCCGGGGGACTGAACACTGAAGCTTTCTTT
j_call: TRBJ2-2; v_call: TRBV29-1; d_call: NA; clone_size: NA; cdr3_aa: CSVGAGANTGELFF; cdr3_nt: TGCAGCGTTGGGGCGGGTGCGAACACCGGGGAGCTGTTTTTT
j_call: TRBJ2-1; v_call: TRBV30; d_call: NA; clone_size: NA; cdr3_aa: CAWIADPYNEQFF; cdr3_nt: TGTGCCTGGATAGCGGATCCCTACAATGAGCAGTTCTTC